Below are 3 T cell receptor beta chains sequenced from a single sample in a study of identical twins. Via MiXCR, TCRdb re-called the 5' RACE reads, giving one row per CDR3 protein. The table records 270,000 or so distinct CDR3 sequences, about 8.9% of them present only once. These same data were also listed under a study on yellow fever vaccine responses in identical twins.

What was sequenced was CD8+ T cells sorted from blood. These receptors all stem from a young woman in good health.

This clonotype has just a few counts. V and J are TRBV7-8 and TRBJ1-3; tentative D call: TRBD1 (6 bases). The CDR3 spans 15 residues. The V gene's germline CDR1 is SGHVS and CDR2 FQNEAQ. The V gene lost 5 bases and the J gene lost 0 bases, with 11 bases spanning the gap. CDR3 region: CASSPQGGSGNTIYF. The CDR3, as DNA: TGTGCCAGCAGCCCACAAGGGGGCTCTGGAAACACCATATATTTT.

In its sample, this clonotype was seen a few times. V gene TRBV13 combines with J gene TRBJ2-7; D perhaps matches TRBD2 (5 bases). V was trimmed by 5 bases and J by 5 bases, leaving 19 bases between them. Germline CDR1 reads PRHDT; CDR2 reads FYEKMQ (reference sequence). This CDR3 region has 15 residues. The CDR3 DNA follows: TGTGCCAGCAGCGCCCTTGTCCCTAACGGGAACGAGCAGTACTTC. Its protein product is CASSALVPNGNEQYF. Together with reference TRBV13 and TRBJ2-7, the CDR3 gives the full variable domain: AAGVIQSPRHLIKEKRETATLKCYPIPRHDTVYWYQQGPGQDPQFLISFYEKMQSDKGSIPDRFSAQQFSDYHSELNMSSLELGDSALYFCASSALVPNGNEQYFGPGTRLTVT.

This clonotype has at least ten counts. The CDR3 here is CASSLGSQGYEQYF. CDR3 sequence (DNA): TGTGCCAGCAGCTTAGGTTCCCAGGGCTACGAGCAGTACTTC. This chain connects TRBV7-3 to TRBJ2-7; a weak D match, TRBD1 (5 bases). Germline CDR1 reads SGHTA; CDR2 reads FQGTGA. The CDR3 contains 14 residues. V was trimmed by 2 bases and J by 3 bases, leaving 11 bases between them.